The 30 T cell receptor beta chains presented below share a single source sample, sequenced in a study of shared T cell receptors in the human thymus. Method: immunoSEQ multiplex PCR; TCRdb's copy keeps in-frame clones and lacks some. The sample consists of 55,000 to 80,000 clones, roughly 95% of them appearing once. Sequenced input: thymocytes. These TCRs come from a human donor.

The chain has TRBV7-2 and TRBJ2-7; D ambiguous. There are 17 residues in the CDR3. V lost 1 base to trimming and J lost 1 base, with 17 bases between them. Germline CDR1 and CDR2: SGHTA and FQGNSA. The CDR3 nucleotides read TGTGCCAGCAGCTTAGGTCTTGGGCAGAGGACGTCCTACGAGCAGTACTTC. Translating gives CASSLGLGQRTSYEQYF.

This clone was counted a single time. The chain carries TRBV6-4 and TRBJ2-5; weak D call: TRBD2 (6 bases). The assigned J gene may be wrong: the sequence end matches TRBJ2-7 better. CDR3 length: 14 amino acids. Germline V CDR1 and CDR2: MRHNA, SNTAGT. This chain's CDR3 is CASSEGAGTYEQYF. Written as DNA, the CDR3 is TGTGCCAGCAGTGAAGGAGCGGGTACCTACGAGCAGTACTTC.

The sample holds one count of this clone. This sequence joins TRBV5-6 and TRBJ1-1, with TRBD1 as a possible D gene (5 bases). CDR1 and CDR2 from the germline V gene are SGHDT and YYEEEE. CDR3 length equals 15 residues. Trimming removed 0 bases from V and 5 bases from J, with 14 bases in between. CDR3 loop: CASSLAGGVRTEAFF. CDR3 coding DNA: TGTGCCAGCAGCTTGGCCGGGGGGGTTAGGACTGAAGCTTTCTTT.

The chain links TRBV7-2 to TRBJ1-2; the D gene is possibly TRBD1 (5 bases). CDR3 length: 11 amino acids. The germline V and J ends were trimmed by 8 bases and 3 bases, with 7 bases remaining between them. Per the germline V gene, CDR1 is SGHTA and CDR2 is FQGNSA. The CDR3 sequence is CASGGDYGYTF. Here the CDR3 DNA reads TGTGCCAGCGGGGGGGACTATGGCTACACCTTC.

For the CDR3, the DNA is TGTGCCTGGAGTGTACATAAGGGTGTAGAGACCCAGTACTTC. The encoded protein is CAWSVHKGVETQYF. The chain joins TRBV30 to TRBJ2-5; D is ambiguous. Germline CDR1 is GTSNPN and CDR2 is SVGIG (reference sequence). V dropped 0 bases and J dropped 4 bases, with 12 bases sitting between them. The CDR3 consists of 14 residues. Drawing the rest from reference TRBV30 and TRBJ2-5, the complete variable domain is SQTIHQWPATLVQPVGSPLSLECTVEGTSNPNLYWYRQAAGRGLQLLFYSVGIGQISSEVPQNLSASRPQDRQFILSSKKLLLSDSGFYLCAWSVHKGVETQYFGPGTRLLVL.

The rearrangement links TRBV21-1 to TRBJ2-5; the table's D call, TRBD2, was not checked against the DNA. TRBV21-1 is shown as a pseudogene. CDR3 length: 19 residues. In DNA, the CDR3 is TGTGCCAGCAGCAAACAGACCTTAGCGGGGCCAATCTTCCAAGAGACCCAGTACTTC. Amino acids: CASSKQTLAGPIFQETQYF.

This chain links TRBV4-1 with TRBJ1-1; TRBD1 might be the D (6 bases). The CDR3 spans 15 residues. Germline V gene lookup returns CDR1 MGHRA and CDR2 YSYEKL. The V end was cut by 1 base, the J end by 3 bases, with 12 bases between. For the CDR3, the DNA is TGCGCCAGCAGCCAAGCTGGACAGTTCTACACTGAAGCTTTCTTT. This sequence encodes CASSQAGQFYTEAFF.

The V and J genes are TRBV27 and TRBJ2-2; D not certain. The CDR3 totals 13 residues. Per the germline V gene, CDR1 is MNHEY and CDR2 is SMNVEV (reference sequence). V lost 2 bases to trimming and J lost 6 bases, with 7 bases between them. CDR3 sequence: CASSLRVPGELFF. The CDR3 nucleotides read TGTGCCAGCAGTTTAAGGGTTCCCGGGGAGCTGTTTTTT.

The rearrangement uses TRBV10-1 and TRBJ2-5; TRBD1 matches 9 bases. This CDR3 is 21 amino acids long. Germline-derived CDR1 and CDR2 are WNHNN and SYGVQD (reference sequence). The ends lost 7 bases at V and 5 bases at J; junction bases unmatched: 29. CDR3 sequence reads: CASTTFCVLLLTGGGRETQYF. CDR3 nucleotide sequence: TGCGCCAGCACTACCTTCTGCGTCCTACTCCTGACAGGGGGGGGGAGGGAGACCCAGTACTTC.

The chain links TRBV9 to TRBJ2-1, with 9 bases aligning to TRBD2. The CDR3 length is 16 residues. Losses at the gene ends were 0 bases for V and 2 bases for J; bases not matched to a gene: 3. Germline lookup yields CDR1 SGDLS and CDR2 YYNGEE. The chain's CDR3 is CASSVVAGDPYNEQFF. In DNA, the CDR3 is TGTGCCAGCAGCGTAGTAGCGGGGGACCCCTACAATGAGCAGTTCTTC.

J is TRBJ2-3 and V is TRBV27; TRBD2 agrees at 9 bases. Germline CDR1 reads MNHEY; CDR2 reads SMNVEV (reference sequence). Trimming cost V 1 base and J 0 bases; bases outside gene matches: 8. This CDR3 region has 18 residues. The CDR3 region has the DNA TGTGCCAGCAGTTTATTCGGTTGGGCGGGGGGGAGCACAGATACGCAGTATTTT. This sequence encodes CASSLFGWAGGSTDTQYF.

The rearrangement links TRBV9 to TRBJ2-7; D remains ambiguous. Trimming cost V 0 bases and J 7 bases, with 20 bases left between them. The CDR3 has 16 residues. In germline, CDR1 is SGDLS, CDR2 YYNGEE. The CDR3 sequence: CASSVAVQPRSEEQYF. DNA of the CDR3: TGTGCCAGCAGCGTAGCTGTACAGCCAAGGTCGGAGGAGCAGTACTTC.

The rearrangement links TRBV7-3 to TRBJ1-2, with D unresolved. Germline CDR1 is SGHTA and CDR2 is FQGTGA. The CDR3 is made up of 14 amino acids. V dropped 4 bases and J dropped 4 bases, with 13 bases sitting between them. The CDR3 DNA is TGTGCCAGCAGCTCATCCCATCACAGCTATGGCTACACCTTC. This gives the protein CASSSSHHSYGYTF.

The rearrangement uses TRBV9 and TRBJ2-2, with a weak D call TRBD1 (7 bases). The CDR3 length is 16 residues. Trimming pared 0 bases from V and 6 bases from J, leaving 15 bases between. The V gene's germline CDR1 is SGDLS and CDR2 YYNGEE. The CDR3 region is CASSVELPGGPGELFF. In DNA form, the CDR3 reads TGTGCCAGCAGCGTAGAGCTGCCAGGGGGGCCCGGGGAGCTGTTTTTT.

The genes are TRBV6-5 and TRBJ2-7; TRBD2 is a possible D gene (5 bases). Germline V lookup: CDR1 MNHEY, CDR2 SVGAGI. V lost 5 bases and J 1 base, leaving 15 bases between the germline ends. The CDR3 is 15 residues long. The CDR3 DNA is TGTGCCAGCAGTGCGAAACTAGATTGGTCCTACGAGCAGTACTTC. Encoded protein: CASSAKLDWSYEQYF.

The rearrangement uses TRBV7-2 and TRBJ2-1; 9 nucleotides align to TRBD1. V was pared by 2 bases and J by 7 bases, with 12 bases of the junction left unmatched. Germline assignment: CDR1 SGHTA and CDR2 FQGNSA. The CDR3 contains 17 residues. The CDR3 DNA follows: TGTGCCAGCAGCTTATCCGGGACAGGGTCACGAAGGAATGAGCAGTTCTTC. Translated: CASSLSGTGSRRNEQFF.

V and J are TRBV12-2 and TRBJ1-1; the D call TRBD1 from the table was never checked on the DNA. TRBV12-2 is annotated as a pseudogene. The CDR3 runs to 18 residues. The CDR3 here is CASRLSCGQGADGTEAFF. CDR3 DNA sequence: TGTGCAAGTCGCTTATCTTGCGGACAGGGGGCTGACGGCACTGAAGCTTTCTTT.

This clone appeared a single time. The V and J genes are TRBV7-8 and TRBJ1-2, with 8 bases matching TRBD1. CDR3 length equals 13 residues. Trimming took 4 bases from V and 8 from J; bases not matched to a gene: 6. Germline V gene data show CDR1 as SGHVS and CDR2 as FQNEAQ. The CDR3 sequence is CASSSDRAGGYTF. The DNA for the CDR3 is TGTGCCAGCAGCTCGGACAGGGCAGGGGGCTACACCTTC.

V is TRBV25-1 and J is TRBJ1-6; 7 bases map to TRBD1. The trim removed 2 bases at V and 12 bases at J, leaving 10 bases unmatched. The CDR3 length is 15 residues. Germline V gene sequence: CDR1 MGHDK, CDR2 SYGVNS. The CDR3 DNA reads as TGTGCCAGCAGTGAAAGAGAAGACAGGGACGAACCCCTCCACTTT. Its protein is CASSEREDRDEPLHF.

The chain uses TRBV4-2 and TRBJ2-1; tentative D call: TRBD1 (5 bases). The V gene lost 0 bases and the J gene lost 4 bases, with 31 bases spanning the gap. The CDR3 is made up of 22 amino acids. The germline V gene encodes CDR1 LGHNA and CDR2 YNFKEQ. CDR3: CASSQDCHHPRVLEVRYNEQFF. CDR3 nucleotide sequence: TGTGCCAGCAGCCAAGATTGCCACCACCCCAGGGTATTGGAAGTACGGTACAATGAGCAGTTCTTC.

V is TRBV11-2 and J is TRBJ1-5; D gene unclear. Germline V gives CDR1 SGHAT, CDR2 FQNNGV. The CDR3 has 14 amino acids. Trimming took 4 bases from V and 1 from J, leaving 8 bases between them. CDR3 bases: TGTGCCAGCAGCTCGGCCCAAAGCAATCAGCCCCAGCATTTT. Its protein is CASSSAQSNQPQHF.

The V call is TRBV14, the J call TRBJ2-5, with a possible D match to TRBD1 (6 bases). The V and J ends lost 5 bases and 10 bases respectively, with 11 bases between them. Per the germline V gene, CDR1 is SGHDN and CDR2 is FVKESK. The CDR3 spans 11 residues. DNA of the CDR3: TGTGCCAGCAGCAAACACAGGGACCAGTACTTC. This gives the protein CASSKHRDQYF.

V gene TRBV5-6 combines with J gene TRBJ1-1, with 9 bases lining up with TRBD1. The CDR3 consists of 17 residues. Germline V CDR1 and CDR2: SGHDT, YYEEEE. The junction had 13 bases not matched to a gene; V was cut back by 4 bases and J by 3 bases. The CDR3, as DNA: TGTGCCAGCAGCCTTAATGTACAGCGGACAGGGGACACTGAAGCTTTCTTT. Protein sequence: CASSLNVQRTGDTEAFF.

The rearrangement joins TRBV4-3 to TRBJ1-4, with 7 bases aligning to TRBD1. The CDR3 consists of 16 residues. With 0 bases clipped from V and 10 bases from J, the junction kept 11 bases outside the gene matches. CDR1 and CDR2 from the germline V gene are LGHNA and YSLEER. DNA of the CDR3: TGCGCCAGCAGCCAAGACCAAGACAGGGCGGACGGAAAACTGTTTTTT. This sequence encodes CASSQDQDRADGKLFF.

V is TRBV7-9 and J is TRBJ1-4; 7 bases line up with TRBD1. The junction had 7 bases not matched to a gene; V was cut back by 5 bases and J by 7 bases. CDR3 length: 14 amino acids. CDR1 and CDR2 (germline): SEHNR, FQNEAQ (reference sequence). The CDR3 bases are TGTGCCAGCAGCCAGGGGGGGAGAGGTGAAAAACTGTTTTTT. Its protein product is CASSQGGRGEKLFF.

The chain joins TRBV25-1 to TRBJ1-2; TRBD1 is a possible D gene (6 bases). V gave up 5 bases and J gave up 7 bases, with 20 bases separating them. Germline V gene sequence: CDR1 MGHDK, CDR2 SYGVNS. This CDR3 spans 15 amino acids. CDR3 amino acids: CASSTAEGGHCGYTF. For the CDR3, the DNA is TGTGCCAGCAGTACCGCAGAAGGGGGGCACTGTGGCTACACCTTC.

V gene TRBV25-1 combines with J gene TRBJ1-3, with D maybe TRBD1 (5 bases). The ends were cut back, 2 bases at V and 0 bases at J, with 5 bases in the middle. Germline values: CDR1 MGHDK, CDR2 SYGVNS. The CDR3 loop spans 14 amino acids. The CDR3 DNA sequence: TGTGCCAGCAGTGAAAGGGGCTCTGGAAACACCATATATTTT. It translates to CASSERGSGNTIYF.

The chain has TRBV4-2 and TRBJ2-7; 12 positions agree with TRBD2. V gave up 4 bases and J gave up 6 bases; unmatched junction bases: 7. CDR1 and CDR2 from the germline V gene are LGHNA and YNFKEQ. CDR3 length: 15 residues. In DNA, the CDR3 is TGTGCCAGCAGCCCCAGAGGACTAGCGGGGTGCGAGCAGTACTTC. Encoded protein: CASSPRGLAGCEQYF.

This chain joins TRBV5-4 and TRBJ2-1; 9 nucleotides line up with TRBD2. The germline V gene encodes CDR1 SGHNT and CDR2 YYREEE (reference sequence). The CDR3 length is 15 residues. J was trimmed by 2 bases and V by 2 bases; bases with no gene match: 2. The CDR3 loop is CASSLAGGTYNEQFF. Here the CDR3 DNA reads TGTGCCAGCAGCTTAGCGGGGGGAACCTACAATGAGCAGTTCTTC.

V and J are TRBV7-9 and TRBJ1-4; 7 bases align to TRBD1. Germline V gives CDR1 SEHNR, CDR2 FQNEAQ (reference sequence). Trimming cost V 3 bases and J 0 bases; bases outside gene matches: 7. The CDR3 has 17 residues. The CDR3 reads CASSLSGGVTTNEKLFF. CDR3 DNA: TGTGCCAGCAGCTTGTCAGGGGGTGTTACAACTAATGAAAAACTGTTTTTT.